The sequence of this T cell receptor (beta chain) was determined in a study of T cells in Graves' hyperthyroidism and ophthalmopathy. Regions amplified from RNA transcripts were the TCR beta CDR3 regions. When the TCR CDR3 underwent first-round RT-PCR, the HTBI primer set was used. TCRdb reanalysed the multiplex PCR reads using MiXCR and keeps one entry per CDR3 protein. The sample holds around 600,000 distinct CDR3 sequences; roughly 15% are singletons and the top ten take under 15%. There are many counts of this clonotype. Its specificity is not known. Study-wide findings and caveats: Median prediction lead before ophthalmopathy onset was 6.5 months with the model. The authors' 13 V-J model separated ophthalmopathy from stable hyperthyroidism.

Duration under 3 months, a NOSPECS grade of at least 4, and a Clinical Activity Score of at least 3 characterized the ophthalmopathy patients. The study excluded patients with uncontrolled infection, other autoimmune disease, pregnancy or lactation. Sequencing input: blood. The clonotype originates from a woman aged 50 to 60 with Graves' ophthalmopathy.

CDR3 in amino acids: CASSLVVLPSYEQYF. CDR3 nucleotide sequence: TGTGCCAGCAGCTTAGTTGTTTTGCCATCTTACGAGCAGTACTTC. The gene calls are TRBV7-2 and TRBJ2-7; D is uncertain. Germline lookup yields CDR1 SGHTA and CDR2 FQGNSA. Trimming took off 1 base at V and 4 bases at J, with 14 bases between the two ends. The CDR3 is 15 residues long.